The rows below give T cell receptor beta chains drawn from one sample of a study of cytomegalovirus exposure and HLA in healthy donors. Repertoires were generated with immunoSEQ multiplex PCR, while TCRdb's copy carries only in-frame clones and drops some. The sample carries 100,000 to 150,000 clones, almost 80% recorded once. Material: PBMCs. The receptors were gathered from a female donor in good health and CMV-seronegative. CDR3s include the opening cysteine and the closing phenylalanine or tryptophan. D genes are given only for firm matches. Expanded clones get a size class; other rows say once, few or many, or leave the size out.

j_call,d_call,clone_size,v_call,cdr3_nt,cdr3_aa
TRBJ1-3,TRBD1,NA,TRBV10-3,TGTGCCATCAGTGACAGGGGGGCTGGAAACACCATATATTTT,CAISDRGAGNTIYF
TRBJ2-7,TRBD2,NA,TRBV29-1,TGCAGCCCTGAGCCGGGACTAGCGGAGTACGAGCAGTACTTC,CSPEPGLAEYEQYF
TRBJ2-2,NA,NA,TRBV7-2,TGTGCCAGCAGCCTGGCTAGCCTAAACACCGGGGAGCTGTTTTTT,CASSLASLNTGELFF
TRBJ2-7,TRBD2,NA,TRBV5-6,TGTGCCAGCAGTGGTAGCGGGAGGGCCTTCGAGCAGTACTTC,CASSGSGRAFEQYF
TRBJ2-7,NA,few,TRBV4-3,TGCGCCAGCAGCCAAGACGGCCAAGCGCCCTACGAGCAGTACTTC,CASSQDGQAPYEQYF
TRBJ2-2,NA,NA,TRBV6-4,TGTGCCAGCTCCCTTTTTAGCGGCACGAACACCGGGGAGCTGTTTTTT,CASSLFSGTNTGELFF
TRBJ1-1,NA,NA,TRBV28,TGTGCCAGCAGTTTTATTGGTGGGGGCTCGGACACTGAAGCTTTCTTT,CASSFIGGGSDTEAFF
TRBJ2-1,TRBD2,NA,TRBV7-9,TGTGCCAGCAGCTTAGTAAAGACTAGCGGGAGTCGAAGGAGTGAGCAGTTCTTC,CASSLVKTSGSRRSEQFF
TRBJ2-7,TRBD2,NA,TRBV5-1,TGCGCCAGCAGGCTAGCGGGCGAGCAGTACTTC,CASRLAGEQYF
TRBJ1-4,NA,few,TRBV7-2,TGTGCCAGCAGCCCAGGGGCAGGGGTTGGTGAAAAACTGTTTTTT,CASSPGAGVGEKLFF